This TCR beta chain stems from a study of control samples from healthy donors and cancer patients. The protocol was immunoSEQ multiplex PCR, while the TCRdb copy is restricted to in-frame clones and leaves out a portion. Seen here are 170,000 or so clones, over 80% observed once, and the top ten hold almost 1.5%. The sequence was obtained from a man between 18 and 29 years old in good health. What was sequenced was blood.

The CDR3 nucleotides read TGCAGTGTTCAGCTTGGAAACACCATATATTTT. It encodes CSVQLGNTIYF. This chain joins TRBV20-1 and TRBJ1-3, with D unclear. Germline lookup yields CDR1 DFQATT and CDR2 SNEGSKA (reference sequence). CDR3 length: 11 amino acids. Trimming took off 7 bases at V and 3 bases at J, with 7 bases between the two ends.